This entry lists 32 T cell receptor beta chains sequenced from one sample in a study of identical twins' blood T cells. TCRdb used MiXCR to reprocess the 5' RACE reads, holding one entry per CDR3 protein. The sample records 350,000 to 400,000 distinct CDR3 sequences, about 28% being singletons. Material: PBMCs. These receptors came from a woman aged 18 to 50 in good health.

V usage is TRBV23-1 and J usage is TRBJ2-2, with D perhaps assigned TRBD1 or TRBD2 (6 bases each). TRBV23-1 is classed as an ORF, of uncertain function. The CDR3 runs to 17 residues. Trimming left V 3 bases short and J 4 bases short, with 18 bases between. The CDR3 is CASSHGGARELTGELFF. In nucleotides, the CDR3 is TGCGCCAGCAGTCACGGGGGCGCTAGGGAACTCACCGGGGAGCTGTTTTTT.

Ten or more counts support this clonotype. The rearrangement links TRBV5-1 to TRBJ1-1; weak D call: TRBD1 (5 bases). The CDR3 spans 16 residues. In germline, CDR1 is SGHRS, CDR2 YFSETQ. The V gene lost 3 bases and the J gene lost 0 bases, with 15 bases spanning the gap. CDR3 region: CASSSQGGALNTEAFF. Here the CDR3 DNA reads TGCGCCAGCAGCTCTCAGGGCGGAGCGTTGAACACTGAAGCTTTCTTT.

The chain combines TRBV29-1 with TRBJ1-1, with 8 bases matching TRBD1. This CDR3 region has 13 residues. The V gene end was trimmed by 7 bases and the J gene end by 2 bases; junction bases not matched to a gene: 6. Germline V gives CDR1 SQVTM, CDR2 ANQGSEA. CDR3 loop: CSGETGANTEAFF. As DNA, the CDR3 is TGCAGCGGGGAGACAGGGGCTAACACTGAAGCTTTCTTT.

The V call is TRBV25-1, the J call TRBJ1-2, with 7 bases fitting TRBD1. V gave up 4 bases and J gave up 4 bases; unmatched junction bases: 3. This CDR3 contains 13 residues. From germline, CDR1 is MGHDK and CDR2 SYGVNS. The chain's CDR3 is CASSAGTVYGYTF. The CDR3 DNA reads as TGTGCCAGCAGTGCCGGGACAGTCTATGGCTACACCTTC.

This clonotype occurred many times. The gene calls are TRBV19 and TRBJ2-7; possibly TRBD2 for D (6 bases). Trimming stripped 4 bases from V and 2 bases from J, with 12 bases between. CDR3 length: 14 amino acids. Germline CDR1 is LNHDA and CDR2 is SQIVND (reference sequence). In DNA form, the CDR3 reads TGTGCCAGTAGTACTCTCCGGGAGCCCTACGAGCAGTACTTC. The encoded protein is CASSTLREPYEQYF.

The V and J genes are TRBV11-3 and TRBJ2-2; either TRBD1 or TRBD2 may supply D (5 bases each). The CDR3 runs to 15 residues. The germline V and J ends were trimmed by 5 bases and 0 bases, with 10 bases remaining between them. Germline-derived CDR1 and CDR2 are SGHNT and YENEEA. CDR3 region: CASSTGAPNTGELFF. The CDR3 nucleotides read TGTGCCAGCAGCACCGGGGCCCCGAACACCGGGGAGCTGTTTTTT.

This rearrangement joins TRBV19 to TRBJ1-2; D is ambiguous. The CDR3 has 11 amino acids. V shed 6 bases and J shed 9 bases, with 11 bases lying between them. Germline V gene data show CDR1 as LNHDA and CDR2 as SQIVND (reference sequence). The CDR3 here is CASSAISSYTF. The CDR3 nucleotides are TGTGCCAGTAGCGCTATTTCGAGCTACACCTTC.

J is TRBJ2-2 and V is TRBV28; D unresolved. V dropped 4 bases and J dropped 5 bases, with 11 bases sitting between them. There are 14 residues in the CDR3. Germline CDR1 MDHEN, CDR2 SYDVKM. CDR3 DNA: TGTGCCAGCAGTTCTCAGGCGGTTACCGGGGAGCTGTTTTTT. This translates into CASSSQAVTGELFF.

This clonotype has only a few counts. This chain connects TRBV5-1 to TRBJ1-6; D possibly corresponds to TRBD1 (6 bases). This CDR3 spans 15 amino acids. Trimming took 2 bases from V and 8 from J, leaving 14 bases between them. Germline CDR1 and CDR2: SGHRS and YFSETQ. CDR3 nucleotide sequence: TGCGCCAGCAGCTTTACAGGGATGGGCGATTCACCCCTCCACTTT. Protein sequence: CASSFTGMGDSPLHF.

The rearrangement joins TRBV12-5 to TRBJ1-1; D might be TRBD1 (5 bases). CDR1 is LGHNT, CDR2 FRNRAP, per germline. V lost 2 bases to trimming and J lost 11 bases, with 15 bases between them. This CDR3 is built from 13 residues. CDR3 sequence: CASGLSDGSGAFF. The DNA for the CDR3 is TGTGCTAGTGGTTTGAGTGACGGCTCAGGGGCTTTCTTT.

This clonotype was observed a few times. This rearrangement joins TRBV12-3 or TRBV12-4 to TRBJ2-7; D remains unclear. Trimming took off 5 bases at V and 5 bases at J, with 7 bases between the two ends. This CDR3 has 11 amino acids. The CDR3 nucleotides are TGTGCCAGCAGTAAGGGAAACGAGCAGTACTTC. Translation gives CASSKGNEQYF.

There are a few counts of this clonotype. V and J are TRBV6-5 and TRBJ2-1, with TRBD2 identical over 10 bases. This CDR3 is 14 amino acids long. V was pared by 6 bases and J by 9 bases, with 8 bases of the junction left unmatched. Germline V gene lookup returns CDR1 MNHEY and CDR2 SVGAGI. The CDR3 DNA follows: TGTGCCAGCAGCCCTCTAGCGGGAGTTAGTGAGCAGTTCTTC. This sequence encodes CASSPLAGVSEQFF.

The chain combines TRBV21-1 with TRBJ2-5; the listed D gene, TRBD2, was not tested against the DNA. TRBV21-1 is assigned pseudogene status. CDR3 size: 16 residues. The CDR3 DNA follows: TGTGCCAGCAGCAATGGCTTCCGGCGGGGCCAAGAGACCCAGTACTTC. It codes for CASSNGFRRGQETQYF.

The chain links TRBV24-1 to TRBJ2-1; D ambiguous. The V end was cut by 4 bases, the J end by 4 bases, with 7 bases between. Germline V gives CDR1 KGHDR, CDR2 SFDVKD. This CDR3 is 13 amino acids long. For the CDR3, the DNA is TGTGCCACCAGTGAGGACGGTTACAATGAGCAGTTCTTC. Encoded protein: CATSEDGYNEQFF.

This clonotype showed up just a few times. This chain links TRBV10-3 with TRBJ1-1, with 8 bases aligning to TRBD1. The CDR3 sequence is 13 residues long. Germline V gene lookup returns CDR1 ENHRY and CDR2 SYGVKD. V was clipped by 6 bases and J by 8 bases; unmatched bases: 8. CDR3 in DNA: TGTGCCATCAGAGGGGACAGGCAGGGGGAAGCTTTCTTT. Translated, it gives CAIRGDRQGEAFF.

This clonotype has just a few counts. The chain uses TRBV7-2 and TRBJ1-2; 8 bases line up with TRBD1. The CDR3 extends over 16 amino acids. The J segment lost 0 bases and the V segment lost 2 bases, leaving 5 bases of the junction unmatched. Germline V gene sequence: CDR1 SGHTA, CDR2 FQGNSA. CDR3 region: CASSLSSGGANYGYTF. CDR3 nucleotides: TGTGCCAGCAGCTTATCTTCAGGGGGCGCTAACTATGGCTACACCTTC.

The J gene is TRBJ2-7, the V gene TRBV27; D possibly matches TRBD1 or TRBD2 (6 bases each). Deletions cut 8 bases from V and 1 base from J, with 21 bases between. CDR1 is MNHEY, CDR2 SMNVEV, per germline (reference sequence). The CDR3 spans 16 residues. The CDR3 spells CASSRGGGQSSYEQYF. CDR3 sequence (DNA): TGTGCCAGCTCCCGCGGAGGGGGGCAATCATCCTACGAGCAGTACTTC.

Points on this clonotype: This may arise from a read error, as a much more abundant clone is one base away. The chain's CDR3 is CASNSINQAYSTYGYTF. In DNA form, the CDR3 reads TGTGCCAGCAATTCAATAAACCAAGCCTACTCGACCTATGGCTACACCTTC. The chain combines TRBV27 with TRBJ1-2; D call uncertain. The CDR3 has 17 amino acids. CDR1 and CDR2 (germline): MNHEY, SMNVEV (reference sequence). Trimming pared 7 bases from V and 4 bases from J, leaving 25 bases between.

Points on this clonotype: At one boundary the junction diverges from the germline segment, which might be a read error. The chain is built from TRBV7-9 and TRBJ1-3; D not resolved. Germline loops: CDR1 SEHNR, CDR2 FQNEAQ (reference sequence). This CDR3 region has 15 residues. For the CDR3, the DNA is TGCGCCAGCAGCTTGGACCGCGTCTCTGGAAACACCATATATTTT. Translating it yields CASSLDRVSGNTIYF. Supplemented by reference TRBV7-9 and TRBJ1-3, the full variable domain reads DTGVSQNPRHKITKRGQNVTFRCDPISEHNRLYWYRQTLGQGPEFLTYFQNEAQLEKSRLLSDRFSAERPKGSFSTLEIQRTEQGDSAMYLCASSLDRVSGNTIYFGEGSWLTVV.

The chain recombines TRBV18 with TRBJ1-3; no firm D call. CDR3 length: 14 amino acids. The germline V gene encodes CDR1 KGHSH and CDR2 LQKENI. V shed 0 bases and J shed 0 bases, with 3 bases lying between them. The CDR3 is CASSPPPSGNTIYF. The CDR3 region has the DNA TGTGCCAGCTCACCACCCCCCTCTGGAAACACCATATATTTT.

The chain is built from TRBV7-9 and TRBJ1-4; weak D call: TRBD1 (6 bases). Germline CDR1 SEHNR, CDR2 FQNEAQ (reference sequence). With 5 bases removed from V and 8 bases from J, the gap between germline ends came to 12 bases. This CDR3 contains 13 residues. The CDR3 spells CASSHSQGEKLFF. The CDR3 DNA is TGTGCCAGCAGCCACAGCCAGGGGGAAAAACTGTTTTTT.

V gene TRBV12-3 or TRBV12-4 combines with J gene TRBJ1-2, with 7 bases fitting TRBD1. Trimming at V came to 3 bases and at J to 1 base, leaving 5 bases not matched to a gene. The CDR3 runs 15 residues. In DNA, the CDR3 is TGTGCCAGCAGTTTGTCACAGGGGTTTAACTATGGCTACACCTTC. This translates into CASSLSQGFNYGYTF.

This clonotype was picked up a small number of times. The chain couples TRBV29-1 to TRBJ2-1; D ambiguous. This CDR3 is built from 12 residues. Germline assignment: CDR1 SQVTM and CDR2 ANQGSEA. The V end was cut by 2 bases, the J end by 8 bases, with 10 bases between. The chain's CDR3 is CSVERDWDEQFF. The CDR3 coding sequence is TGCAGCGTTGAAAGGGATTGGGATGAGCAGTTCTTC.

The chain couples TRBV6-2 or TRBV6-3 to TRBJ1-5; 11 positions match TRBD1. Unmatched junction bases numbered 7, after V lost 0 bases and J lost 6 bases. The CDR3 loop spans 17 amino acids. The germline gives CDR1 MNHEY, CDR2 SVGEGT. CDR3 in amino acids: CASSYSSGTGGSQPQHF. The CDR3 DNA sequence: TGTGCCAGCAGTTACTCGAGCGGGACAGGGGGATCTCAGCCCCAGCATTTT.

This chain joins TRBV19 and TRBJ1-5; tentatively, D is TRBD1 (5 bases). Germline V lookup: CDR1 LNHDA, CDR2 SQIVND (reference sequence). Trimming cost V 0 bases and J 0 bases, with 12 bases left between them. The CDR3 consists of 17 residues. For the CDR3, the DNA is TGTGCCAGTAGTATAGATGCGACAGCGTATAGCAATCAGCCCCAGCATTTT. This translates into CASSIDATAYSNQPQHF.

V gene TRBV7-7 combines with J gene TRBJ2-1; 7 bases map to TRBD2. The ends lost 3 bases at V and 6 bases at J; junction bases unmatched: 5. The CDR3 runs 14 residues. Germline loops: CDR1 SSHAT, CDR2 FNYEAQ (reference sequence). The CDR3 sequence: CASSLGGTGNEQFF. The CDR3 coding sequence is TGTGCCAGCAGCTTGGGGGGGACTGGCAATGAGCAGTTCTTC.

This clonotype has more than one count but fewer than ten. The chain uses TRBV4-1 and TRBJ1-1, with D unresolved. V lost 3 bases, J lost 0 bases, and 11 bases lay in between. CDR1 MGHRA and CDR2 YSYEKL come from the germline V gene. This CDR3 spans 15 amino acids. CDR3 protein: CASSQTSKLNTEAFF. The CDR3, as DNA: TGCGCCAGCAGCCAGACATCGAAACTGAACACTGAAGCTTTCTTT.

This clonotype showed up just a few times. The chain is built from TRBV11-3 and TRBJ2-2; 7 bases agree with TRBD2. This CDR3 has 12 amino acids. Trimming at V came to 6 bases and at J to 16 bases, leaving 11 bases not matched to a gene. Germline CDR1 SGHNT, CDR2 YENEEA. The CDR3 loop reads CASSPSRGVPFF. The CDR3 DNA sequence: TGTGCCAGCAGTCCTTCCCGGGGGGTACCGTTTTTT.

This clonotype was picked up a small number of times. The V call is TRBV20-1, the J call TRBJ1-5; 8 nucleotides agree with TRBD1. J was trimmed by 6 bases and V by 6 bases; bases with no gene match: 10. Germline CDR1 reads DFQATT; CDR2 reads SNEGSKA (reference sequence). This CDR3 is 14 amino acids long. DNA for the CDR3: TGCAGTGCCTGGGACAGGTCGGTTATTCAGCCCCAGCATTTT. Translation gives CSAWDRSVIQPQHF.

This clonotype was detected only a few times. An end of the junction differs from the germline gene, which may be a read error. The chain has TRBV5-5 and TRBJ2-1; the D gene is possibly TRBD2 (6 bases). Germline CDR1 and CDR2: SGHKS and YYEKEE (reference sequence). This CDR3 has 17 residues. CDR3 nucleotide sequence: TGTGCCAGCAGCTCTATTCTTGGCGGGGCCCCCTACAATGAGCGGTTCTTC. Its translation: CASSSILGGAPYNERFF.

J is TRBJ1-2 and V is TRBV3-1; D unclear. The CDR3 spans 15 residues. Deletions cut 3 bases from V and 4 bases from J, with 15 bases between. CDR1 LGHDT and CDR2 YNNKEL come from the germline V gene (reference sequence). In nucleotides, the CDR3 is TGTGCCAGCAGCCACCGAGGTGGATGGGGCTATGGCTACACCTTC. Translating gives CASSHRGGWGYGYTF.

In this sample, this clonotype turned up a few times. The chain is built from TRBV7-2 and TRBJ2-3; either TRBD1 or TRBD2 may supply D (5 bases each). CDR3 length equals 14 residues. Germline-derived CDR1 and CDR2 are SGHTA and FQGNSA. V dropped 4 bases and J dropped 0 bases, with 8 bases sitting between them. CDR3 sequence (DNA): TGTGCCAGCAGCTCTAGGGACAGCACAGATACGCAGTATTTT. This gives the protein CASSSRDSTDTQYF.